One sample yielded the 6 T cell receptor beta chains listed below, sequenced in a study of cytomegalovirus exposure and HLA in healthy donors. 60 Vbeta and 13 Jbeta primers were used in PCR. Sequencing used immunoSEQ multiplex PCR; TCRdb keeps in-frame clones, though not all of them. The sample comprises fewer than 200,000 clones, 80% of which are singletons, and roughly 1.9% rests with the top ten. Sequencing was performed on PBMCs. The receptor set was obtained from a human donor in good health.

The chain combines TRBV6-5 with TRBJ2-1; maybe TRBD2 (5 bases). The V gene's germline CDR1 is MNHEY and CDR2 SVGAGI. The CDR3 is 15 residues long. V shed 2 bases and J shed 7 bases, with 15 bases lying between them. The CDR3 protein is CASSYTATGLNEQFF. DNA for the CDR3: TGTGCCAGCAGTTACACCGCGACGGGATTGAATGAGCAGTTCTTC.

The CDR3 DNA follows: TGTGCCAGCAGACCCCCGGTTTACAATGAGCAGTTCTTC. Translating gives CASRPPVYNEQFF. V is TRBV28 and J is TRBJ2-1; D remains unclear. Germline CDR1 reads MDHEN; CDR2 reads SYDVKM. The CDR3 is 13 residues long. With 6 bases removed from V and 4 bases from J, the gap between germline ends came to 10 bases.

The chain recombines TRBV4-3 with TRBJ2-2, with a weak D call TRBD2 (5 bases). This CDR3 has 14 amino acids. The germline V gene encodes CDR1 LGHNA and CDR2 YSLEER. Trimming pared 1 base from V and 5 bases from J, leaving 8 bases between. CDR3 DNA: TGCGCCAGCAGCCAAGTAACGGGGACCGGGGAGCTGTTTTTT. Translation gives CASSQVTGTGELFF.

This clone was picked up a small number of times. This chain joins TRBV5-5 and TRBJ1-6; D possibly corresponds to TRBD1 (6 bases). The V gene lost 4 bases and the J gene lost 5 bases, with 13 bases spanning the gap. Germline lookup yields CDR1 SGHKS and CDR2 YYEKEE (reference sequence). There are 15 residues in the CDR3. This chain's CDR3 is CASSLGQTDNSPLHF. CDR3 DNA sequence: TGTGCCAGCAGCCTTGGACAGACCGATAATTCACCCCTCCACTTT.

A single count supports this clone. Within the sample, other DNA sequences also encode this same CDR3. The chain has TRBV5-1 and TRBJ2-7; 11 bases match TRBD1. This CDR3 contains 15 residues. The germline V gene has CDR1 SGHRS and CDR2 YFSETQ. V lost 4 bases to trimming and J lost 2 bases; unmatched junction nucleotides: 5. In DNA form, the CDR3 reads TGCGCCAGCAGCCCCGGGACAGGGGGTCCCTACGAGCAGTACTTC. Its protein product is CASSPGTGGPYEQYF.

This clone was observed a handful of times. Distinct nucleotide sequences in the sample also encode this CDR3. The chain carries TRBV6-5 and TRBJ2-3; D might be TRBD2 (6 bases). There are 15 residues in the CDR3. CDR1 is MNHEY and CDR2 is SVGAGI in the germline V gene. V was pared by 0 bases and J by 1 base, with 8 bases between. CDR3 sequence (DNA): TGTGCCAGCAGTTACTCAGGCGGGGGCACAGATACGCAGTATTTT. Protein product: CASSYSGGGTDTQYF.